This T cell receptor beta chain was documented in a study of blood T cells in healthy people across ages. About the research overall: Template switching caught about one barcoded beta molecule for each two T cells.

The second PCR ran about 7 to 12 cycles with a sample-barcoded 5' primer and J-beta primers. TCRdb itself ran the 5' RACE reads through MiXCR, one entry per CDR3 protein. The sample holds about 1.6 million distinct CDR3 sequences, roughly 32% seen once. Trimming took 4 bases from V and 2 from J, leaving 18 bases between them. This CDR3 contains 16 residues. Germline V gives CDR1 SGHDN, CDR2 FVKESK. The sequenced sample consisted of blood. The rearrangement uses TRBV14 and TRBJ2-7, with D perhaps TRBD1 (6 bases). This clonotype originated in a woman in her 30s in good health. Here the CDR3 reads CASSRLGTLTAYEQYF. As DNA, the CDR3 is TGTGCCAGCAGCCGTCTTGGGACACTGACTGCCTACGAGCAGTACTTC.